Listed here is a single T cell receptor beta chain. The clone's antigen remains unknown. Base quality data are lacking; no much larger clone is found one base away. Trimming removed 7 bases from V and 2 bases from J, leaving 11 bases between the germline ends. CDR1 and CDR2 are drawn from the germline V gene (reference sequence): LNHDA, SQIVND. Reading from cysteine to phenylalanine, the CDR3 counts 13 amino acids. Only the CDR3 DNA stays, 39 bases, in frame from base 1. This record comes from a study of blood T cell repertoires in COVID-19 (dated by TCRdb to the early 2020s). Regarding the study in general: Collaborator samples came from the United States, Italy and Spain and covered acute and convalescent phases of COVID-19. The material from the prospective study consisted of cDNA or gDNA derived from T cells, B-cell-depleted T cells, or PBMCs. Subjects who had been exposed to COVID-19, were actively infected with it, or had recovered from it provided the deeply sampled blood TCRbeta repertoires that made up the dataset. The repertoires were released in a freely available public database intended as a resource for research on the immune response to SARS-CoV-2. The samples were drawn from two sources: the first 160 participants of the ongoing ImmuneRACE study, and 950 to 1,500 subjects contributed by 6 global collaborators. Sample metadata almost always included a de-identified subject ID, COVID-19 status, age in years and sex. Where HLA class I and class II types were available, the types were taken from metadata supplied by the sample provider, not from assay-based typing.

TCRbeta CDR3 regions were amplified from genomic DNA using the immunoSEQ Assay, a bias-controlled multiplex PCR. In the original analysis: Nucleated cell counts per sample were estimated from amplification of reference gene primers within the assay. To quantify the absolute abundance of each unique TCRbeta CDR3 rearrangement, sequence reads were collapsed and filtered. Productive Simpson clonality was computed per sample as the square root of Simpson's diversity index over productive rearrangements. TCRdb took over this immuneACCESS table, retaining in-frame rearrangements with V and J assigned. Such tables are incomplete; in checked studies, under half of the missing clones stem from an unresolved V gene, and the remainder is unexplained. The DNA was the basis for D and trimming; V, J and clone size are from that table. The sample data list approximately 200,000 clones, and around 84% of these were observed just once. The top ten hold roughly 5.3% of the sample.

General study outcomes and caveats: How much clinical and demographic metadata was included differed by source and by participant, and the metadata was provided uncurated.

A second Seattle source provided samples from volunteer blood donors who had recovered from COVID-19. Collaborating institutions collected whole blood in K2EDTA tubes following their own protocols. For TCRbeta analysis, collaborators shipped samples in one of three forms: frozen whole blood, isolated PBMCs, or DNA extracted from either of those sample types. The specimen sequenced was peripheral blood. The V and J genes are TRBV19 and TRBJ2-5; D gene: possibly TRBD1, on 5 matching bases. This sequence originates from a woman aged 55-70 years who had recovered from COVID-19. The bases are TGTGCCAGTACCCCTACAGGACAAGAGACCCAGTACTTC. This codes for CASTPTGQETQYF.